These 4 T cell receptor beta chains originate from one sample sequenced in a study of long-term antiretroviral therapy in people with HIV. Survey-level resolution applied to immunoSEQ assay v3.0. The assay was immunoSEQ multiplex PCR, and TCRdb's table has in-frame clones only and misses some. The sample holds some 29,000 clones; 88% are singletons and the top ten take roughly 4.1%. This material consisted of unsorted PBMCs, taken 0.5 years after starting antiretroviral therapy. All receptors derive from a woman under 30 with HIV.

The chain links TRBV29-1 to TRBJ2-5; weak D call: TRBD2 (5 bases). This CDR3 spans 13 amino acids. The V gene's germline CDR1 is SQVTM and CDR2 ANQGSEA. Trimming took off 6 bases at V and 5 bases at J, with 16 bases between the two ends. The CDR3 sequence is CSVGLVYGETQYF. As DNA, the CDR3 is TGCAGCGTCGGACTGGTGTATGGGGAGACCCAGTACTTC.

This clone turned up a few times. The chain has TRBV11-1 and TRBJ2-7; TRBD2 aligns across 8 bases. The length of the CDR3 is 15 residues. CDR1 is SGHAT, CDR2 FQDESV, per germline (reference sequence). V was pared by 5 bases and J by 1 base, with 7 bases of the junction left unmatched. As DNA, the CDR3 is TGTGCCAGCAGCCTAAGCGGGGGCGTTTCCTACGAGCAGTACTTC. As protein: CASSLSGGVSYEQYF.

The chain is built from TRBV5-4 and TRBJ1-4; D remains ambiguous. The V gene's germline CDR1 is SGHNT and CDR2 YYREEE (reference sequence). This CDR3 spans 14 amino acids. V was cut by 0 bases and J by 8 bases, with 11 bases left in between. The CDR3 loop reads CASSLGQLEEKLFF. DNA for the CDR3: TGTGCCAGCAGCTTGGGGCAGTTGGAAGAAAAACTGTTTTTT.

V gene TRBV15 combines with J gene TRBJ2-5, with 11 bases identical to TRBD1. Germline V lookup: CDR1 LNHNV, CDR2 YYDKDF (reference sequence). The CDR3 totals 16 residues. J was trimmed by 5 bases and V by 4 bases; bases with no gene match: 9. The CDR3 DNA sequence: TGTGCCACCAGCATTTGGACAGGGGGCGAGTTGGAGACCCAGTACTTC. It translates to CATSIWTGGELETQYF.